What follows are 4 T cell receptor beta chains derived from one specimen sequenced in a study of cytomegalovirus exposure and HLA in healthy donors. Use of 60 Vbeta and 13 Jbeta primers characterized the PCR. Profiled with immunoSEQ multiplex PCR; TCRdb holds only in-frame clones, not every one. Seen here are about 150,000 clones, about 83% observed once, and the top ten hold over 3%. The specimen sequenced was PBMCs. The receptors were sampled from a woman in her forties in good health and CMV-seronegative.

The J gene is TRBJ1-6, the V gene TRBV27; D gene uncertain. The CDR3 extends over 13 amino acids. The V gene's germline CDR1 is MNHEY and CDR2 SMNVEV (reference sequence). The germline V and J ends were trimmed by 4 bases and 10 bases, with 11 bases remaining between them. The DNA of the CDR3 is TGTGCCAGCAGTTCCACAGTGGGCTCACCCCTCCACTTT. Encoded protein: CASSSTVGSPLHF.

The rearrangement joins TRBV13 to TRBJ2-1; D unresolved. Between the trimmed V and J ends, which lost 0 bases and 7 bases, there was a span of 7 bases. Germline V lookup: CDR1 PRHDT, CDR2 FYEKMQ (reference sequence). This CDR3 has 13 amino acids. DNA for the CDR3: TGTGCCAGCAGCTTAGGCTATGAAAATGAGCAGTTCTTC. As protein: CASSLGYENEQFF.

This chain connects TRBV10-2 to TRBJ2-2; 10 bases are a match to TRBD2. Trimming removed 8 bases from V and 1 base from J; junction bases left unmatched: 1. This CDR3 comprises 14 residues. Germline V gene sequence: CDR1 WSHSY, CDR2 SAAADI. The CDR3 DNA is TGCGCCAGCGGACTAGCGGTGAACACCGGGGAGCTGTTTTTT. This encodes CASGLAVNTGELFF.

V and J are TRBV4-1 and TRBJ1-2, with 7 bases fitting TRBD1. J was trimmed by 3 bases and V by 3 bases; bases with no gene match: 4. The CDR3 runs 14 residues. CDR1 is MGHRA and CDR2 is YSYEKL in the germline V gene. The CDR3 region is CASSQNRGDYGYTF. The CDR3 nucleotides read TGCGCCAGCAGCCAGAACAGGGGAGACTATGGCTACACCTTC.